The clone carrying this T cell receptor (beta chain) has just a few counts. Its antigen is currently unknown. MiXCR, run by TCRdb on the 5' RACE reads, gives a single entry per CDR3 protein. In the table there are some 450,000 distinct CDR3 sequences, about 20% of which are singletons. The V gene's germline CDR1 is LNHNV and CDR2 YYDKDF (reference sequence). The CDR3 totals 19 residues. J lost 2 bases, V lost 2 bases, and 10 bases had no gene match. This sample stems from a study of T-cell memory formation after mild COVID-19. Study details: Clusters of TCRs were largely donor specific. Broader study findings: Memory from before infection featured some responding clones, which suggests cross-reactive memory joined. CD4+ contracting clones were found mainly in CM and EM, and CD8+ ones in EMRA. Day 15 to 85 contractors were CD4/CD8 balanced; later expanders leaned CD4+.

Sequencing was performed on PBMCs or a T cell subset sorted from them (not recorded which). The source of this sequence is an adult woman who had mild COVID-19 (a few samples of this study predate the infection). Cell type and time point are not known. The chain employs TRBV15 and TRBJ2-2, with 11 bases that match TRBD2. CDR3 nucleotides: TGTGCCACCAGCAGACTTCTAGGGCTAGCGGGAGGTAACACCGGGGAGCTGTTTTTT. Protein sequence: CATSRLLGLAGGNTGELFF.